This record looks at one TCR beta chain sequence and its context. This receptor's antigen is unknown. No clone much larger than this one lies a single base away; base qualities are absent. The donors were healthy, HIV-negative adults with no recently reported acute infections or vaccinations. All donors were Caucasian adults living in Nashville, Tennessee, USA. Magnetic negative selection was used to enrich CD4+ T cells, after which naive cells were positively selected on CD45RA and the negative fraction became the memory subset. Blood was collected by leukapheresis, and PBMCs were isolated by Ficoll-Histopaque density gradient centrifugation and then cryopreserved in liquid nitrogen vapor phase. Analytical flow cytometry was used to check the purity and quantity of every magnetically sorted T cell population. From each sorted fraction, genomic DNA was isolated and quantified by UV absorbance on a Nanodrop 2000c.

The germline V gene sets CDR1 to SNHLY and CDR2 to FYNNEI. The CDR3, from cysteine to phenylalanine, totals 17 residues. The sequence is cut down to CDR3 DNA, 51 bases in frame from base 1. V is trimmed back by 7 bases and J by 3 bases, and the junction contains 10 bases that no gene match accounts for. Using the deep immunoSEQ assay, TCR CDR3 regions were amplified from genomic DNA by multiplex PCR. Extracted genomic DNA from each cell subset was spread evenly across all wells of several immunoSEQ 96-well plates, with each plate serving as a replicate. Each replicate PCR for sorted subsets received about 220 ng genomic DNA, equal to roughly 29,000 T cell genomes. The purified libraries were quantified using a Qubit 3.0 fluorometer, sized with a Bioanalyzer 2100, and then quantified again using the KAPA Library Quantification kit. Each immunoSEQ 96-well plate was sequenced on its own single-read 150-cycle Illumina NextSeq 550 flow cell. In the original analysis: The immunoSEQ output contained only junctional sequences without quality scores, so filtering could not match that applied to full-length reads. To assign V/J genes and CDR3, sequences were annotated against IMGT germline references using PyIR, a Python wrapper for IgBLAST v1.9. Reads were removed for weak V/J assignments (E-value above 1e-6), missing CDR3, stop codons, out-of-frame junctions, or ambiguous translated residues. V3J clonotypes were defined as sequences sharing an identical inferred V gene, J gene, and CDR3 amino acid sequence. The percentage overlap between two repertoires was calculated by dividing the number of shared unique clonotypes by the size of the smaller repertoire. Repertoire richness was assessed with RTK rarefaction, the Chao1 estimator, and Recon v2.1 estimates of unobserved clonotypes. For all TCRbeta clonotypes obtained by the gDNA method from a few donors, generation probabilities were computed with OLGA. Here the immuneACCESS table is served through TCRdb, limited to in-frame sequences with V and J called. Missing clones are a known gap in these copies; in checked studies unresolved V genes cover under half, and the rest lacks a known reason. V and J calls and clone size are given by that table; D and trimming were obtained from the DNA. This sample has around 2,000,000 clones in its table, and around 95% of those were observed once. The ten largest clones capture about 0.13% of the sample.

This record belongs to a study of shared clonotypes between healthy human individuals (dated by TCRdb to about 2020). For context, the study as a whole: The cohort comprised a couple of women and a few men aged 18 to 49 years. For each donor, CD4 naive and CD4 memory were each run on three plates, CD8 naive on two plates, and CD8 memory on one plate. Blood TCR repertoires of 5 or 6 healthy adults were deeply sequenced to estimate repertoire size and the extent of clonotype sharing between individuals. To increase sequencing depth and limit assay-specific biases, different laboratories used diverse techniques to prepare libraries and sequence TCR repertoires. Each donor's leukapheresis produced roughly between roughly 0.9 and 8.9 billion PBMCs.

General conclusions and limits of the study: Sharing across a few donors was observed for roughly 5.4% of naive CD4, over 3% of naive CD8, 2% to 2.5% of memory CD4, and about 0.4% of memory CD8 clonotypes. Pairwise subsampling led to the expectation that sequencing depth would affect the degree of clonotype sharing among donors. Larger estimated clonotype richness was generally found for naive subsets than for memory subsets. Sampling was limited to blood, and TCR repertoires in tissue likely differ from TCR repertoires in blood. Compared with non-shared clonotypes, the clonotypes found in all four sorted-subset donors had higher generation probabilities. Incomplete sequencing was indicated by rarefaction of sorted-subset datasets, despite the large sequencing depth. Because the study included only a small number of donors, the genetic and exposure-history diversity represented was limited.

The sample taken for sequencing was naive CD4+ T cells sorted from blood. The cell subset or site label on this specimen signifies: CD45RA+ positively selected. The receptor chain draws on TRBV2 and TRBJ2-3, with TRBD2 matching 13 junction bases. This clonotype originated in a man younger than 35 in good health. The CDR3 reads CASTKGLAGSGTDTQYF. The nucleotide sequence reads TGTGCCAGCACCAAGGGACTAGCGGGATCCGGTACAGATACGCAGTATTTT.